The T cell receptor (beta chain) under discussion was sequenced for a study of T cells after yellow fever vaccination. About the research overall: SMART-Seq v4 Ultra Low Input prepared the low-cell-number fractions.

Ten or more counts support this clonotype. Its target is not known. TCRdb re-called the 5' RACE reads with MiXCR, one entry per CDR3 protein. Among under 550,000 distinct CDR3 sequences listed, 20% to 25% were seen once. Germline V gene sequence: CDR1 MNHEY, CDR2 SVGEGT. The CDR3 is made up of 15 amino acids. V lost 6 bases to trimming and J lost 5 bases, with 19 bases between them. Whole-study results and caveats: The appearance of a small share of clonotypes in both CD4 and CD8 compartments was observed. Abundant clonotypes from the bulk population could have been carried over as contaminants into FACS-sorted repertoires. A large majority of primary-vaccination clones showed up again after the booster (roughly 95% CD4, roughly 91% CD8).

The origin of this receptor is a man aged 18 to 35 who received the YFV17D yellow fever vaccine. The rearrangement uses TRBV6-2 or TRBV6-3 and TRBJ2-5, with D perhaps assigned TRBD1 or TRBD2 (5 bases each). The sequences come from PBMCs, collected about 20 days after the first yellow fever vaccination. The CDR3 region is CASSKRDFWGETQYF. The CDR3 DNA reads TGTGCCAGCAGCAAGAGGGATTTCTGGGGGGAGACCCAGTACTTC.